This entry lists 20 T cell receptor beta chains sequenced from one sample in a study of blood T cell repertoires in COVID-19. Assay: immunoSEQ multiplex PCR; the TCRdb copy retains only in-frame clones and omits some. The sample has 170,000 or so clones, just under 90% seen once. The sample taken for sequencing was peripheral blood. All receptors derive from a woman aged 18-29 years who had recovered from COVID-19.

This sequence joins TRBV9 and TRBJ2-1, with TRBD2 matching 8 bases. J gave up 8 bases and V 8 bases, and 9 bases lay outside the gene matches. This CDR3 is built from 13 residues. Germline CDR1 and CDR2: SGDLS and YYNGEE. DNA for the CDR3: TGTGCCAGTGCATCGGGAGGGTACGATGAGCAGTTCTTC. It specifies CASASGGYDEQFF.

J is TRBJ1-5 and V is TRBV9, with a weak D call TRBD1 (5 bases). Trimming stripped 0 bases from V and 7 bases from J, with 8 bases between. Germline CDR1 and CDR2: SGDLS and YYNGEE. CDR3 length: 13 amino acids. In DNA, the CDR3 is TGTGCCAGCAGCGTAGAGGGGCGGCAGCCCCAGCATTTT. Translated, it gives CASSVEGRQPQHF.

The J gene is TRBJ2-3, the V gene TRBV12-3 or TRBV12-4; a possible D gene is TRBD1 (5 bases). V was shortened by 6 bases and J by 6 bases, with 7 bases between the two germline ends. CDR3 length equals 11 residues. The CDR3 region is CASSNRDTQYF. CDR3 nucleotides: TGTGCCAGCAGCAACAGGGATACGCAGTATTTT.

This chain joins TRBV30 and TRBJ2-3, with D possibly TRBD2 on 6 matching bases. This CDR3 region has 16 residues. The V end was cut by 1 base, the J end by 0 bases, with 14 bases between. CDR1 GTSNPN and CDR2 SVGIG come from the germline V gene (reference sequence). CDR3 sequence reads: CAWSDTSRFSTDTQYF. DNA for the CDR3: TGTGCCTGGAGTGACACTAGCAGATTTAGCACAGATACGCAGTATTTT. Complete variable domain (other parts from reference TRBV30 and TRBJ2-3): SQTIHQWPATLVQPVGSPLSLECTVEGTSNPNLYWYRQAAGRGLQLLFYSVGIGQISSEVPQNLSASRPQDRQFILSSKKLLLSDSGFYLCAWSDTSRFSTDTQYFGPGTRLTVL.

This chain uses TRBV7-9 with TRBJ2-1; 8 bases line up with TRBD2. Trimming at V came to 5 bases and at J to 8 bases, leaving 11 bases not matched to a gene. CDR3 length: 15 residues. Germline-derived CDR1 and CDR2 are SEHNR and FQNEAQ (reference sequence). The CDR3 sequence: CASSPLVAGWDEQFF. The CDR3 DNA reads as TGTGCCAGCAGCCCTTTAGTAGCGGGGTGGGATGAGCAGTTCTTC.

This clone was detected only once. This rearrangement joins TRBV27 to TRBJ1-1; D is possibly TRBD1 (6 bases). With 8 bases removed from V and 1 base from J, the gap between germline ends came to 14 bases. Per germline, CDR1 MNHEY and CDR2 SMNVEV (reference sequence). The CDR3 consists of 14 residues. CDR3 DNA: TGTGCCAGCTCGACAGGATCCCCGAACACTGAAGCTTTCTTT. Protein product: CASSTGSPNTEAFF.

The chain combines TRBV4-1 with TRBJ2-3; the match to TRBD2 covers 9 bases. V was pared by 1 base and J by 3 bases, with 5 bases of the junction left unmatched. The germline CDR1 and CDR2 sequences are MGHRA and YSYEKL. The CDR3 runs 16 residues. CDR3 nucleotides: TGCGCCAGCAGCCAAGGGGGTAGCGGGGGAACAGATACGCAGTATTTT. It specifies CASSQGGSGGTDTQYF.

The chain joins TRBV7-8 to TRBJ2-7; 8 bases agree with TRBD1. Germline V lookup: CDR1 SGHVS, CDR2 FQNEAQ. This CDR3 is 16 amino acids long. J gave up 2 bases and V 5 bases, and 11 bases lay outside the gene matches. The CDR3 region has the DNA TGTGCCAGCAGCACACTGAACAGGGGGGCCGCCTACGAGCAGTACTTC. Amino acid sequence: CASSTLNRGAAYEQYF.

This clone was seen a single time. The rearrangement links TRBV5-1 to TRBJ1-4, with D possibly being TRBD1 (5 bases). Germline assignment: CDR1 SGHRS and CDR2 YFSETQ. The CDR3 sequence is 17 residues long. Trimming left V 6 bases short and J 0 bases short, with 18 bases between. CDR3 nucleotide sequence: TGCGCCAGCAAGCGGGGGACGACGGGGGCAACTAATGAAAAACTGTTTTTT. Protein: CASKRGTTGATNEKLFF.

This clone was picked up one time. This rearrangement joins TRBV11-3 to TRBJ2-1, with 11 bases aligning to TRBD2. The CDR3 runs 19 residues. V dropped 1 base and J dropped 1; count of bases not matched to a gene: 9. Germline CDR1 reads SGHNT; CDR2 reads YENEEA. The CDR3 nucleotides read TGTGCCAGCAGCTTAGCTGGTAGCGGGAGGGCCGTATCCTACAATGAGCAGTTCTTC. It is translated as CASSLAGSGRAVSYNEQFF. Variable domain in full (rest from reference TRBV11-3 and TRBJ2-1): EAGVVQSPRYKIIEKKQPVAFWCNPISGHNTLYWYLQNLGQGPELLIRYENEEAVDDSQLPKDRFSAERLKGVDSTLKIQPAELGDSAVYLCASSLAGSGRAVSYNEQFFGPGTRLTVL.

The V call is TRBV5-8, the J call TRBJ2-1, with 12 bases lining up with TRBD2. After removal of 0 bases from V and 7 bases from J, the junction contained 8 bases not matched to a gene. Germline V gene sequence: CDR1 SGHTS, CDR2 YDEGEE. The CDR3 is 17 residues long. CDR3 sequence: CASSLGLGLAGYNEQFF. The CDR3, as DNA: TGTGCCAGCAGCTTGGGTCTAGGACTAGCGGGATATAATGAGCAGTTCTTC.

This clone has more than one count but fewer than ten. The V gene is TRBV7-2, the J gene TRBJ1-3; D remains ambiguous. The CDR3 is 15 residues long. The germline V and J ends were trimmed by 2 bases and 0 bases, with 8 bases remaining between them. Per germline, CDR1 SGHTA and CDR2 FQGNSA. The CDR3 DNA sequence: TGTGCCAGCAGCTTAACCGCCGGCTCTGGAAACACCATATATTTT. This encodes CASSLTAGSGNTIYF.

This clone was counted only a few times. The chain employs TRBV5-6 and TRBJ2-1; 9 positions agree with TRBD2. Germline CDR1 SGHDT, CDR2 YYEEEE. The CDR3 is made up of 13 amino acids. The V segment lost 5 bases and the J segment 4 bases; nucleotides outside the gene matches: 1. Here the CDR3 reads CASRLAGYNEQFF. The CDR3 DNA reads as TGTGCCAGCAGACTAGCGGGTTACAATGAGCAGTTCTTC.

The V and J genes are TRBV5-6 and TRBJ2-3; 10 bases map to TRBD2. The ends lost 6 bases at V and 2 bases at J; junction bases unmatched: 6. The CDR3 is 15 amino acids. Germline V gene lookup returns CDR1 SGHDT and CDR2 YYEEEE. This CDR3 is CASTGTSAYTDTQYF. In DNA, the CDR3 is TGTGCCAGCACTGGGACTAGCGCATACACAGATACGCAGTATTTT.

This chain uses TRBV19 with TRBJ1-5; 8 bases line up with TRBD1. Trimming at V came to 7 bases and at J to 0 bases, leaving 5 bases not matched to a gene. This CDR3 contains 15 residues. Germline-derived CDR1 and CDR2 are LNHDA and SQIVND (reference sequence). CDR3 DNA sequence: TGTGCCAGTACATGGGGGACAGGTAGCAATCAGCCCCAGCATTTT. Its protein product is CASTWGTGSNQPQHF.

This clone was found once. The chain joins TRBV27 to TRBJ2-4; TRBD2 agrees at 8 bases. J was trimmed by 0 bases and V by 6 bases; bases with no gene match: 7. Germline assignment: CDR1 MNHEY and CDR2 SMNVEV (reference sequence). This CDR3 comprises 16 residues. Here the CDR3 reads CASRPTSDLAKNIQYF. The CDR3 DNA is TGTGCCAGCAGACCGACTAGCGACCTAGCCAAAAACATTCAGTACTTC.

J is TRBJ2-5 and V is TRBV15; D may be TRBD2 (5 bases). CDR1 is LNHNV and CDR2 is YYDKDF in the germline V gene (reference sequence). V was trimmed by 2 bases and J by 3 bases, leaving 13 bases between them. CDR3 size: 15 residues. The CDR3 nucleotides read TGTGCCACCAGCAGACTCGGGATTGGGAAAGAGACCCAGTACTTC. Its protein product is CATSRLGIGKETQYF.

The V call is TRBV12-5, the J call TRBJ1-1, with D tentatively TRBD1 (5 bases). Trimming removed 6 bases from V and 5 bases from J, with 13 bases in between. The CDR3 has 13 residues. Germline V gene sequence: CDR1 LGHNT, CDR2 FRNRAP. The CDR3 DNA sequence: TGTGCTAGTGGGTGGTCCCGGGGGACTGAAGCTTTCTTT. Translation gives CASGWSRGTEAFF.

The J gene is TRBJ1-4, the V gene TRBV30, with 9 bases aligning to TRBD1. The CDR3 loop spans 14 amino acids. V lost 2 bases, J lost 8 bases, and 6 bases stayed unmatched. Germline lookup yields CDR1 GTSNPN and CDR2 SVGIG (reference sequence). The CDR3 DNA is TGTGCCTGGAGTCACAGGGGGCCCCCCGAAAAACTGTTTTTT. Translation: CAWSHRGPPEKLFF.

The rearrangement links TRBV7-3 to TRBJ2-1; maybe TRBD2 (7 bases). CDR3 length: 15 amino acids. Trimming removed 5 bases at V and 4 bases at J, with 15 bases between. The V gene's germline CDR1 is SGHTA and CDR2 FQGTGA. The CDR3 nucleotides are TGTGCCAGCAGCCTCGAGGGGGGGCGGTACAATGAGCAGTTCTTC. This codes for CASSLEGGRYNEQFF.